These 14 T cell receptor beta chains originate from one sample sequenced in a study of cytomegalovirus exposure and HLA in healthy donors. The PCR was carried out with 60 Vbeta primers and 13 Jbeta primers. TCRdb's copy holds only in-frame clones and misses some; the assay was immunoSEQ multiplex PCR. The sample lists about 120,000 clones, over 70% occurring once. The sequenced material came from PBMCs. Receptors originate from a female donor in good health and CMV-seropositive.

V gene TRBV6-5 combines with J gene TRBJ2-5, with TRBD1 matching 7 bases. The J call is uncertain, as TRBJ2-7 better fits the DNA end. CDR3 length equals 12 residues. Germline-derived CDR1 and CDR2 are MNHEY and SVGAGI. The DNA for the CDR3 is TGTGCCAGCAGCGAACAGGGGAACGAGCAGTACTTC. Protein: CASSEQGNEQYF.

This chain connects TRBV7-8 to TRBJ1-5; TRBD1 might be the D (5 bases). The V end was cut by 2 bases, the J end by 3 bases, with 8 bases between. The CDR3 runs 14 residues. The germline CDR1 and CDR2 sequences are SGHVS and FQNEAQ. The CDR3 bases are TGTGCCAGCAGCTTACCGGGACTCAATCAGCCCCAGCATTTT. It encodes CASSLPGLNQPQHF.

V gene TRBV9 combines with J gene TRBJ2-7; TRBD2 might be the D (7 bases). CDR3 length: 16 residues. CDR1 and CDR2 (germline): SGDLS, YYNGEE. Trimming took 4 bases from V and 4 from J, leaving 21 bases between them. For the CDR3, the DNA is TGTGCCAGCAGCCCCAGAGGGGAGGGGGACCTTTACGAGCAGTACTTC. Translated: CASSPRGEGDLYEQYF.

The chain recombines TRBV7-3 with TRBJ2-4; 9 nucleotides match TRBD1. This CDR3 region has 15 residues. V shed 6 bases, J shed 7 bases, and the junction held 10 bases outside the gene matches. CDR1 and CDR2 from the germline V gene are SGHTA and FQGTGA. This chain's CDR3 is CASRFRPGQGNIQYF. The CDR3 nucleotides are TGTGCCAGCAGGTTCCGACCGGGACAGGGCAACATTCAGTACTTC.

This rearrangement joins TRBV11-2 to TRBJ1-4, with D tentatively TRBD1 (5 bases). V lost 3 bases, J lost 8 bases, and 13 bases lay in between. The CDR3 has 14 residues. The germline gives CDR1 SGHAT, CDR2 FQNNGV. CDR3 residues: CASSLGTGYEKLFF. The CDR3 DNA reads as TGTGCCAGCAGCTTGGGAACAGGCTACGAAAAACTGTTTTTT. The whole variable domain, remainder taken from reference TRBV11-2 and TRBJ1-4, is EAGVAQSPRYKIIEKRQSVAFWCNPISGHATLYWYQQILGQGPKLLIQFQNNGVVDDSQLPKDRFSAERLKGVDSTLKIQPAKLEDSAVYLCASSLGTGYEKLFFGSGTQLSVL.

The chain is built from TRBV30 and TRBJ1-2; 12 bases agree with TRBD1. The ends lost 5 bases at V and 13 bases at J; junction bases unmatched: 8. This CDR3 is built from 12 residues. CDR1 is GTSNPN, CDR2 SVGIG, per germline (reference sequence). The CDR3 sequence is CAWHRDRGRCTF. In DNA form, the CDR3 reads TGTGCCTGGCACCGGGACAGGGGGCGATGCACCTTC.

V is TRBV27 and J is TRBJ2-5; D may be TRBD1 (6 bases). CDR3 length: 13 residues. The V and J ends lost 5 bases and 5 bases respectively, with 12 bases between them. CDR1 is MNHEY and CDR2 is SMNVEV in the germline V gene (reference sequence). For the CDR3, the DNA is TGTGCCAGCAGTCTAGGGGGAAGGGAGACCCAGTACTTC. Protein sequence: CASSLGGRETQYF.

As concerns this clone: The same CDR3 arises from other DNA sequences in this sample as well. V and J are TRBV4-1 and TRBJ1-6; D is perhaps TRBD1 (6 bases). The length of the CDR3 is 16 residues. Per germline, CDR1 MGHRA and CDR2 YSYEKL. Trimming removed 4 bases from V and 4 bases from J, with 14 bases in between. The CDR3: CASSRTQGVYNSPLHF. The CDR3 coding sequence is TGCGCCAGCAGCCGAACACAGGGCGTTTATAATTCACCCCTCCACTTT.

The chain combines TRBV4-1 with TRBJ2-7, with TRBD1 matching over 9 bases. V shed 3 bases and J 4 bases; nucleotides not matched to a gene: 16. There are 18 residues in the CDR3. Per the germline V gene, CDR1 is MGHRA and CDR2 is YSYEKL. CDR3 bases: TGCGCCAGCAGCCATGCTTTCGGCCCGGGACAGGGAACTTACGAGCAGTACTTC. Translating it yields CASSHAFGPGQGTYEQYF.

The genes are TRBV5-6 and TRBJ1-3; 7 nucleotides line up with TRBD1. The germline V gene encodes CDR1 SGHDT and CDR2 YYEEEE. The V and J ends lost 4 bases and 0 bases, in that order; junction bases with no gene match: 7. There are 16 residues in the CDR3. CDR3 amino acids: CASSGRTGSSGNTIYF. The CDR3 DNA reads as TGTGCCAGCAGCGGCCGGACAGGTAGCTCTGGAAACACCATATATTTT.

The chain uses TRBV5-4 and TRBJ1-2; 7 nucleotides agree with TRBD1. The V segment lost 0 bases and the J segment 8 bases; nucleotides outside the gene matches: 10. The germline V gene encodes CDR1 SGHNT and CDR2 YYREEE (reference sequence). The CDR3 has 15 amino acids. This chain's CDR3 is CASSLGGAGGEGYTF. The CDR3 DNA reads TGTGCCAGCAGCTTGGGGGGGGCAGGGGGAGAAGGCTACACCTTC.

CDR3 DNA: TGTGCCAGCAGCTTAACGGGGCAGGGGCAAGGCTACACCTTC. This codes for CASSLTGQGQGYTF. The chain couples TRBV7-6 to TRBJ1-2; possible D gene TRBD1, 6 bases. The germline CDR1 and CDR2 sequences are SGHVS and FNYEAQ. The CDR3 sequence is 14 residues long. V lost 2 bases and J 8 bases, leaving 15 bases between the germline ends. The whole variable domain, remainder taken from reference TRBV7-6 and TRBJ1-2, is GAGVSQSPRYKVTKRGQDVALRCDPISGHVSLYWYRQALGQGPEFLTYFNYEAQQDKSGLPNDRFSAERPEGSISTLTIQRTEQRDSAMYRCASSLTGQGQGYTFGSGTRLTVV.

The chain has TRBV5-1 and TRBJ1-2; D gene ambiguous. The V end lost 4 bases, the J end lost 3 bases, and 13 bases lay between the germline ends. Germline CDR1 SGHRS, CDR2 YFSETQ. CDR3 length: 14 residues. CDR3 loop: CASSPGSLDYGYTF. The CDR3 region has the DNA TGCGCCAGCAGCCCGGGATCCCTGGACTATGGCTACACCTTC.

The chain links TRBV7-9 to TRBJ1-2; D gene ambiguous. Trimming took 1 base from V and 3 from J, leaving 12 bases between them. This CDR3 spans 15 amino acids. CDR1 is SEHNR and CDR2 is FQNEAQ in the germline V gene (reference sequence). The DNA of the CDR3 is TGTGCCAGCAGCTTAGGTGGAGAACTTTACTATGGCTACACCTTC. It encodes CASSLGGELYYGYTF.